This T cell receptor beta chain was captured by sequencing in a study of blood T cell repertoires in COVID-19. Study at large: The United States, Italy and Spain provided the acute and convalescent COVID-19 samples.

Germline lookup yields CDR1 KGHSH and CDR2 LQKENI. This CDR3 comprises 15 residues. With 2 bases removed from V and 7 bases from J, the gap between germline ends came to 14 bases. Repertoires were generated with immunoSEQ multiplex PCR, while TCRdb's copy carries only in-frame clones and drops some. The sample contains around 400,000 clones, 87% of which appear only once. The sequence was collected from a woman aged 25 to 39 with COVID-19, enrolled during active disease. The rearrangement links TRBV18 to TRBJ2-2, with TRBD1 as a possible D gene (5 bases). The material sequenced was peripheral blood. CDR3 DNA sequence: TGTGCCAGCTCACCAAGGACAACCTTAAACGGGGAGCTGTTTTTT. Translation: CASSPRTTLNGELFF.